One and the same sample provided the 9 T cell receptor beta chains below, sequenced in a study of blood T cell repertoires in COVID-19. The assay was immunoSEQ multiplex PCR, and TCRdb's table has in-frame clones only and misses some. The sample yields approximately 100,000 clones, 80% to 90% seen once. The sequencing input was peripheral blood. The receptors were sampled from a human donor with acute or convalescent COVID-19. The donor label of this sample is uncertain.

V usage is TRBV5-6 and J usage is TRBJ1-4; 7 bases fit TRBD1. The CDR3 is made up of 14 amino acids. Germline V gene sequence: CDR1 SGHDT, CDR2 YYEEEE. V lost 2 bases and J lost 5; bases outside the gene matches: 3. Here the CDR3 DNA reads TGTGCCAGCAGCTTCCCCAGGGGGAATGAAAAACTGTTTTTT. Protein product: CASSFPRGNEKLFF.

The J gene is TRBJ1-1, the V gene TRBV5-1, with TRBD1 matching over 7 bases. Germline V gene lookup returns CDR1 SGHRS and CDR2 YFSETQ. This CDR3 has 12 amino acids. The J segment lost 1 base and the V segment lost 7 bases, leaving 1 base of the junction unmatched. The CDR3, as DNA: TGCGCCAGCGGGACAGCGAACACTGAAGCTTTCTTT. This sequence encodes CASGTANTEAFF.

This clone was counted only a few times. This chain links TRBV9 with TRBJ2-5; TRBD1 might be the D (6 bases). The CDR3 loop spans 15 amino acids. Germline CDR1 is SGDLS and CDR2 is YYNGEE. The V gene lost 0 bases and the J gene lost 5 bases, with 14 bases spanning the gap. In DNA, the CDR3 is TGTGCCAGCAGCGTAGACGGGACACCCGCCGAGACCCAGTACTTC. Its protein product is CASSVDGTPAETQYF.

This chain links TRBV7-9 with TRBJ2-7; maybe TRBD2 (5 bases). In germline, CDR1 is SEHNR, CDR2 FQNEAQ (reference sequence). Trimming took 5 bases from V and 0 from J, leaving 14 bases between them. This CDR3 has 15 amino acids. Written as DNA, the CDR3 is TGTGCCAGCAGCATGGAGGTCGAGAGCTCCTACGAGCAGTACTTC. Residues: CASSMEVESSYEQYF.

The gene calls are TRBV2 and TRBJ2-5; D perhaps matches TRBD2 (6 bases). Looked up from germline, CDR1 is SNHLY and CDR2 is FYNNEI. This CDR3 is 13 amino acids long. Trimming stripped 5 bases from V and 9 bases from J, with 16 bases between. The CDR3 loop reads CASSYSGVLSQYF. CDR3 nucleotides: TGTGCCAGCAGTTACTCGGGGGTTCTGTCCCAGTACTTC.

J is TRBJ2-7 and V is TRBV18; D might be TRBD2 (6 bases). Trimming took 6 bases from V and 3 from J, leaving 15 bases between them. Germline values: CDR1 KGHSH, CDR2 LQKENI. This CDR3 has 14 residues. The chain's CDR3 is CASSSSLGGYEQYF. CDR3 nucleotide sequence: TGTGCCAGCTCGTCGTCGTTGGGGGGCTACGAGCAGTACTTC.

V is TRBV11-2 and J is TRBJ2-5, with 12 bases identical to TRBD2. The CDR3 covers 17 residues. V was pared by 5 bases and J by 5 bases, with 12 bases of the junction left unmatched. Germline CDR1 is SGHAT and CDR2 is FQNNGV. The CDR3 reads CASSLLGLAGGLETQYF. CDR3 nucleotide sequence: TGTGCCAGCAGCCTTTTGGGGCTAGCGGGGGGGCTGGAGACCCAGTACTTC.

The gene calls are TRBV6-2 or TRBV6-3 and TRBJ1-5; D is ambiguous. This CDR3 is built from 14 residues. From germline, CDR1 is MNHEY and CDR2 SVGEGT. The V and J ends lost 4 bases and 6 bases respectively, with 13 bases between them. This CDR3 is CASSSPTLLQPQHF. CDR3 coding DNA: TGTGCCAGCAGTTCCCCGACATTACTTCAGCCCCAGCATTTT.

The chain has TRBV27 and TRBJ2-7, with D tentatively TRBD1 (5 bases). CDR1 is MNHEY, CDR2 SMNVEV, per germline (reference sequence). V was cut by 8 bases and J by 3 bases, with 14 bases left in between. The CDR3 contains 13 residues. CDR3 nucleotides: TGTGCCAGCTCTAAGGGGTCCGACTACGAGCAGTACTTC. It is translated as CASSKGSDYEQYF.